This TCR beta chain derives from a study of regulatory T cells in long-lasting Graves disease. Overall study: Graves' patients, newly diagnosed, had taken antithyroid drugs under 3 months. General study results and limits: TRBV28, TRBJ1-2 and TRBJ2-5 emerged as the favored segments in persistent disease.

This clonotype was counted at least ten times. Antigen: not known. Time point: newly diagnosed GD, antithyroid drugs for less than 3 months. With RNA extracted from PBMCs as input, the TCR library was made. Building the TCR beta libraries relied on iRepertoire HTBI primers, and CDR3 regions underwent Arm-PCR. TCRdb itself ran the multiplex PCR reads through MiXCR, one entry per CDR3 protein. The sample consists of about 500,000 distinct CDR3 sequences, 16% of them appearing once. The CDR3 runs to 14 residues. Germline CDR1 SNHLY, CDR2 FYNNEI. Trimming removed 4 bases at V and 0 bases at J, with 7 bases between. In addition, the sample was reused for a study of T cells in Graves' hyperthyroidism and ophthalmopathy. Turning to that study: Most thyroid clonotypes that were expanded above 0.001 also turned up in blood.

The V and J genes are TRBV2 and TRBJ2-1; D may be TRBD2 (5 bases). This TCR derives from a man in his forties with Graves disease. This sample comprised peripheral blood mononuclear cells (PBMCs), obtained at new diagnosis, from a patient treated with antithyroid drugs. The CDR3 DNA reads TGTGCCAGCAGTGGGGAGAGCTCCTACAATGAGCAGTTCTTC. Its protein is CASSGESSYNEQFF. The variable domain in full, with the rest retrieved from reference TRBV2 and TRBJ2-1, is EPEVTQTPSHQVTQMGQEVILRCVPISNHLYFYWYRQILGQKVEFLVSFYNNEISEKSEIFDDQFSVERPDGSNFTLKIRSTKLEDSAMYFCASSGESSYNEQFFGPGTRLTVL.